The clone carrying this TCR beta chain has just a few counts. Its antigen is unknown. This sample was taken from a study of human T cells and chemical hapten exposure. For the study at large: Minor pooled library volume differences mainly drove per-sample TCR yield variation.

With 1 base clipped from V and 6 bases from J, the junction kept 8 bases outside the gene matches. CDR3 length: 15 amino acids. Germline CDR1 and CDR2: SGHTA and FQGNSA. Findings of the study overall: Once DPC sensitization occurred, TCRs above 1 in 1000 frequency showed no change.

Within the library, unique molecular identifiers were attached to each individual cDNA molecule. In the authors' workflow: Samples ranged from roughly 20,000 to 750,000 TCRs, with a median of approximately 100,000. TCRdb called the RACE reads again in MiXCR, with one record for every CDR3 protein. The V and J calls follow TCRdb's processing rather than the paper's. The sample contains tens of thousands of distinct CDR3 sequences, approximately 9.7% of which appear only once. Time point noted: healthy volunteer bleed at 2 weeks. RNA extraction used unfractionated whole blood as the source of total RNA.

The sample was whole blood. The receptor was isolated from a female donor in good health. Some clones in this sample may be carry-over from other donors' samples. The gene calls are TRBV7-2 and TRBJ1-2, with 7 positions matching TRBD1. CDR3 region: CASSLVPPGGNGYTF. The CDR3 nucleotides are TGTGCCAGCAGCTTAGTCCCGCCAGGGGGTAATGGCTACACCTTC.